This TCR beta chain was retrieved from a study of long-term antiretroviral therapy in people with HIV. Survey-level immunoSEQ v3.0 assays were run. Profiled with immunoSEQ multiplex PCR; TCRdb holds only in-frame clones, not every one. The table has 30,000 to 50,000 clones, about 85% seen once; the top ten hold about 5.7%. The CDR3 totals 14 residues. With 3 bases clipped from V and 8 bases from J, the junction kept 7 bases outside the gene matches. The germline V gene has CDR1 SGHDT and CDR2 YYEEEE. Until DNA extraction, the samples held between roughly 1-10 million cryopreserved PBMC. The chain has TRBV5-6 and TRBJ1-4, with 7 bases matching TRBD1. This sample comprised unsorted PBMCs, obtained 3.1 years after starting antiretroviral therapy. The sequence came from a woman in her 50s with HIV. The CDR3, as DNA: TGTGCCAGCAGCTCGAGAAACAGGGGCGAAAAACTGTTTTTT. Its translation is CASSSRNRGEKLFF. Full variable domain (remainder filled in from reference TRBV5-6 and TRBJ1-4): DAGVTQSPTHLIKTRGQQVTLRCSPKSGHDTVSWYQQALGQGPQFIFQYYEEEERQRGNFPDRFSGHQFPNYSSELNVNALLLGDSALYLCASSSRNRGEKLFFGSGTQLSVL.